Following are 30 T cell receptor beta chains from one sample sequenced in a study of blood T cell repertoires in COVID-19. TCRdb keeps only in-frame clones here, not all; method: immunoSEQ multiplex PCR. The top ten clones hold approximately 3.4% of a sample with over 100,000 clones, around 85% of them seen once. Source material: peripheral blood. The receptors here all came from a woman older than 75 with active or convalescent COVID-19.

The chain couples TRBV30 to TRBJ2-1, with a tentative D call TRBD1 (6 bases). V was pared by 8 bases and J by 0 bases, with 11 bases between. Germline CDR1 is GTSNPN and CDR2 is SVGIG (reference sequence). This CDR3 has 13 residues. CDR3 DNA sequence: TGTGCCCGAAAAGGGGGCTCCTACAATGAGCAGTTCTTC. Amino acids: CARKGGSYNEQFF.

Many counts were recorded for this clone. The chain uses TRBV5-1 and TRBJ2-7; D is perhaps TRBD2 (6 bases). The germline V and J ends were trimmed by 4 bases and 6 bases, with 14 bases remaining between them. CDR1 and CDR2 from the germline V gene are SGHRS and YFSETQ. The CDR3 is 13 residues long. CDR3 DNA sequence: TGCGCCAGCAGCGTACAGCTAGCGAGCGAGCAGTACTTC. This encodes CASSVQLASEQYF.

This chain connects TRBV10-3 to TRBJ1-3, with TRBD1 identical over 9 bases. The CDR3 totals 16 residues. The germline V gene has CDR1 ENHRY and CDR2 SYGVKD. Germline trimming cut 3 bases from V and 2 bases from J; bases unmatched to any gene: 5. The CDR3, as DNA: TGTGCCATCAGTGACCGACAGGGGGGGGCTGGAAACACCATATATTTT. Protein sequence: CAISDRQGGAGNTIYF.

The chain joins TRBV28 to TRBJ2-7, with D possibly being TRBD2 (6 bases). Germline V gene lookup returns CDR1 MDHEN and CDR2 SYDVKM. The V end lost 10 bases, the J end lost 2 bases, and 18 bases lay between the germline ends. The CDR3 is 14 residues long. The CDR3 spells CATITGGITYEQYF. The CDR3 nucleotides read TGTGCCACCATCACTGGGGGGATCACCTACGAGCAGTACTTC.

V usage is TRBV6-5 and J usage is TRBJ1-5; the match to TRBD1 covers 8 bases. The trim removed 8 bases at V and 3 bases at J, leaving 9 bases unmatched. The V gene's germline CDR1 is MNHEY and CDR2 SVGAGI. The CDR3 runs to 15 residues. The CDR3 DNA is TGTGCCAGCCTGAAGACAGGGGACTTCAATCAGCCCCAGCATTTT. This gives the protein CASLKTGDFNQPQHF.

The rearrangement uses TRBV29-1 and TRBJ2-5; maybe TRBD1 (5 bases). Germline CDR1 and CDR2: SQVTM and ANQGSEA. The CDR3 runs 12 residues. With 7 bases removed from V and 1 base from J, the gap between germline ends came to 10 bases. The CDR3 DNA reads TGCAGCGGGGTCAGGGCCCAAGAGACCCAGTACTTC. Translation: CSGVRAQETQYF.

This clone has just one count. The chain links TRBV30 to TRBJ1-1, with D perhaps matching TRBD1 (5 bases). The CDR3 runs 14 residues. The germline V gene has CDR1 GTSNPN and CDR2 SVGIG (reference sequence). Between the trimmed V and J ends, which lost 6 bases and 6 bases, there was a span of 20 bases. CDR3 coding DNA: TGTGCCTGTTTTAAAAACAGGTCGTTGTCTGAAGCTTTCTTT. The encoded protein is CACFKNRSLSEAFF.

The chain uses TRBV27 and TRBJ1-2; D is undetermined. Trimming removed 2 bases at V and 8 bases at J, with 12 bases between. Germline loops: CDR1 MNHEY, CDR2 SMNVEV (reference sequence). The CDR3 runs to 13 residues. Here the CDR3 DNA reads TGTGCCAGCAGTTTAGGAGGGATCTGGGGCTACACCTTC. This sequence encodes CASSLGGIWGYTF.

J is TRBJ1-3 and V is TRBV2, with D perhaps TRBD1 (5 bases). Germline V gene lookup returns CDR1 SNHLY and CDR2 FYNNEI. V lost 3 bases and J lost 1, with 10 bases in between. The CDR3 length is 15 residues. In DNA, the CDR3 is TGTGCCAGCAGTGAGGGCGGGGGATCTGGAAACACCATATATTTT. This encodes CASSEGGGSGNTIYF.

V and J are TRBV2 and TRBJ1-1; no clear D gene. Germline V lookup: CDR1 SNHLY, CDR2 FYNNEI. The CDR3 is made up of 10 amino acids. With 10 bases removed from V and 4 bases from J, the gap between germline ends came to 7 bases. CDR3 sequence: CATSFTEAFF. In DNA form, the CDR3 reads TGTGCCACCTCGTTCACTGAAGCTTTCTTT.

V gene TRBV9 combines with J gene TRBJ2-2; 7 bases fit TRBD1. CDR1 and CDR2 from the germline V gene are SGDLS and YYNGEE. The CDR3 length is 16 residues. After removal of 4 bases from V and 3 bases from J, the junction contained 9 bases not matched to a gene. DNA of the CDR3: TGTGCCAGCAGCCATCACAAGGGGGCCTACACCGGGGAGCTGTTTTTT. It encodes CASSHHKGAYTGELFF.

The CDR3 here is CASSDRGGNEKLFF. The DNA of the CDR3 is TGTGCCAGCAGTGACAGGGGCGGGAATGAAAAACTGTTTTTT. The gene calls are TRBV6-1 and TRBJ1-4, with D perhaps matching TRBD1 (6 bases). The ends were cut back, 3 bases at V and 5 bases at J, with 10 bases in the middle. Germline CDR1 MNHNS, CDR2 SASEGT. This CDR3 region has 14 residues.

This clone was observed a single time. The chain has TRBV11-2 and TRBJ1-2; possibly TRBD1 for D (6 bases). The CDR3 is 16 residues long. V was cut by 4 bases and J by 6 bases, with 21 bases left in between. Germline CDR1 SGHAT, CDR2 FQNNGV. This CDR3 is CASSYISLGTGHGYTF. The CDR3 nucleotides are TGTGCCAGCAGCTATATATCGCTCGGTACAGGGCATGGCTACACCTTC.

The chain employs TRBV4-3 and TRBJ2-4; 7 bases agree with TRBD2. V was pared by 4 bases and J by 4 bases, with 13 bases of the junction left unmatched. The CDR3 consists of 17 residues. The germline CDR1 and CDR2 sequences are LGHNA and YSLEER. CDR3 region: CASSRTDPGTTKNIQYF. The DNA of the CDR3 is TGCGCCAGCAGCCGGACTGATCCCGGGACTACAAAAAACATTCAGTACTTC.

J is TRBJ1-2 and V is TRBV6-5; 8 bases align to TRBD1. V lost 8 bases, J lost 4 bases, and 9 bases stayed unmatched. The CDR3 extends over 14 amino acids. The V gene's germline CDR1 is MNHEY and CDR2 SVGAGI. The CDR3 DNA sequence: TGTGCCAGCTCAGGGGCAGGGGGCGCCTATGGCTACACCTTC. Translating it yields CASSGAGGAYGYTF.

This rearrangement joins TRBV29-1 to TRBJ1-5; D is unresolved. Germline V gene lookup returns CDR1 SQVTM and CDR2 ANQGSEA. This CDR3 spans 14 amino acids. Deletions cut 0 bases from V and 10 bases from J, with 16 bases between. In DNA, the CDR3 is TGCAGCGTTGAAGAAGGACTGAATGGCGGACCCCAGCATTTT. It yields the protein CSVEEGLNGGPQHF.

The chain has TRBV7-2 and TRBJ2-3, with a weak D call TRBD1 (6 bases). Trimming shortened V by 4 bases and J by 2 bases, and 13 bases separated the two germline ends. Germline assignment: CDR1 SGHTA and CDR2 FQGNSA. The CDR3 extends over 15 amino acids. The CDR3 spells CASSSMGANTDTQYF. The CDR3 DNA follows: TGTGCCAGCAGCTCAATGGGGGCTAACACAGATACGCAGTATTTT.

This clone was counted between two and nine times. The chain carries TRBV28 and TRBJ2-7; 9 nucleotides line up with TRBD2. V was pared by 5 bases and J by 3 bases, with 2 bases of the junction left unmatched. Germline CDR1 and CDR2: MDHEN and SYDVKM. The CDR3 covers 13 residues. The CDR3 nucleotides read TGTGCCAGCAGTCCTAGCGGGGTCTACGAGCAGTACTTC. Translating it yields CASSPSGVYEQYF.

The chain recombines TRBV27 with TRBJ2-3, with D hard to call. Germline V gives CDR1 MNHEY, CDR2 SMNVEV (reference sequence). Trimming left V 6 bases short and J 1 base short, with 14 bases between. This CDR3 region has 15 residues. In DNA, the CDR3 is TGTGCCAGCAGCATAAGATCCCGGGGCACAGATACGCAGTATTTT. Protein sequence: CASSIRSRGTDTQYF.

This chain's CDR3 is CASSLQGINSPLHF. The CDR3 bases are TGTGCCAGTAGTCTTCAGGGGATAAATTCACCCCTCCACTTT. The J gene is TRBJ1-6, the V gene TRBV19, with D tentatively TRBD1 (6 bases). The CDR3 totals 14 residues. V lost 5 bases and J 7 bases, leaving 12 bases between the germline ends. Germline V gives CDR1 LNHDA, CDR2 SQIVND (reference sequence).

This sequence joins TRBV5-1 and TRBJ1-4; D ambiguous. The germline gives CDR1 SGHRS, CDR2 YFSETQ. The CDR3 runs 13 residues. Deletions cut 4 bases from V and 6 bases from J, with 10 bases between. CDR3 sequence reads: CASSRDTYEKLFF. The CDR3 nucleotides are TGCGCCAGCAGCCGCGACACCTATGAAAAACTGTTTTTT.

This sequence joins TRBV6-5 and TRBJ1-4, with 8 bases aligning to TRBD1. Germline lookup yields CDR1 MNHEY and CDR2 SVGAGI. CDR3 length: 15 residues. Trimming at V came to 8 bases and at J to 10 bases, leaving 15 bases not matched to a gene. The CDR3, as DNA: TGTGCCAGCTCGGCAAGAGGACAGGGTGAAGTAAAACTGTTTTTT. Translating gives CASSARGQGEVKLFF.

The chain links TRBV27 to TRBJ1-3; D remains ambiguous. With 2 bases removed from V and 3 bases from J, the gap between germline ends came to 11 bases. CDR1 is MNHEY, CDR2 SMNVEV, per germline (reference sequence). The CDR3 has 15 amino acids. CDR3: CASSLMAGGGNTIYF. CDR3 nucleotide sequence: TGTGCCAGCAGTTTAATGGCTGGCGGTGGAAACACCATATATTTT.

The chain uses TRBV5-1 and TRBJ2-3; D not resolved. The CDR3 spans 15 residues. V dropped 2 bases and J dropped 4 bases, with 14 bases sitting between them. Germline CDR1 SGHRS, CDR2 YFSETQ. The CDR3: CASSFGVYQSDTQYF. The CDR3 DNA sequence: TGCGCCAGCAGCTTCGGTGTGTATCAATCAGATACGCAGTATTTT.

CDR3 protein: CASSHLAVGGSGDTQYF. In DNA form, the CDR3 reads TGTGCCAGCAGCCACCTGGCCGTAGGGGGTTCGGGGGATACGCAGTATTTT. The rearrangement joins TRBV4-2 to TRBJ2-3; D perhaps matches TRBD1 (6 bases). V was trimmed by 3 bases and J by 6 bases, leaving 22 bases between them. Germline V gene data show CDR1 as LGHNA and CDR2 as YNFKEQ. The CDR3 spans 17 residues.

The chain links TRBV24-1 to TRBJ1-1; the D gene is possibly TRBD1 (5 bases). The CDR3 has 12 residues. Per germline, CDR1 KGHDR and CDR2 SFDVKD. V was shortened by 5 bases and J by 9 bases, with 12 bases between the two germline ends. In nucleotides, the CDR3 is TGTGCCACCAGTGCCCCCGGGGGTCAAGCTTTCTTT. Protein sequence: CATSAPGGQAFF.

The chain uses TRBV6-1 and TRBJ2-5; no reliable D call. The CDR3 runs 13 residues. The V gene's germline CDR1 is MNHNS and CDR2 SASEGT. With 3 bases removed from V and 2 bases from J, the gap between germline ends came to 7 bases. Here the CDR3 DNA reads TGTGCCAGCAGTGACCGGAGACAAGAGACCCAGTACTTC. It yields the protein CASSDRRQETQYF.

The rearrangement links TRBV5-4 to TRBJ2-6, with TRBD2 as a possible D gene (5 bases). V lost 0 bases and J lost 2, with 9 bases in between. CDR1 is SGHNT, CDR2 YYREEE, per germline (reference sequence). The CDR3 runs to 16 residues. CDR3 region: CASSLVSGTGANVLTF. CDR3 DNA: TGTGCCAGCAGCTTGGTTTCGGGGACTGGGGCCAACGTCCTGACTTTC. The whole variable domain, filled in from reference TRBV5-4 and TRBJ2-6, reads ETGVTQSPTHLIKTRGQQVTLRCSSQSGHNTVSWYQQALGQGPQFIFQYYREEENGRGNFPPRFSGLQFPNYSSELNVNALELDDSALYLCASSLVSGTGANVLTFGAGSRLTVL.

This chain links TRBV10-3 with TRBJ1-6; maybe TRBD1 (6 bases). The germline V and J ends were trimmed by 8 bases and 8 bases, with 13 bases remaining between them. The CDR3 sequence is 13 residues long. Germline V CDR1 and CDR2: ENHRY, SYGVKD. This CDR3 is CAISGVVDSPLHF. The CDR3 coding sequence is TGTGCCATCTCAGGGGTCGTTGATTCACCCCTCCACTTT.

The V call is TRBV6-1, the J call TRBJ1-2, with D unclear. Trimming pared 1 base from V and 4 bases from J, leaving 7 bases between. Germline CDR1 MNHNS, CDR2 SASEGT. The CDR3 spans 13 residues. CDR3 DNA: TGTGCCAGCAGTGAAGGGCACCTCTATGGCTACACCTTC. Translating gives CASSEGHLYGYTF.